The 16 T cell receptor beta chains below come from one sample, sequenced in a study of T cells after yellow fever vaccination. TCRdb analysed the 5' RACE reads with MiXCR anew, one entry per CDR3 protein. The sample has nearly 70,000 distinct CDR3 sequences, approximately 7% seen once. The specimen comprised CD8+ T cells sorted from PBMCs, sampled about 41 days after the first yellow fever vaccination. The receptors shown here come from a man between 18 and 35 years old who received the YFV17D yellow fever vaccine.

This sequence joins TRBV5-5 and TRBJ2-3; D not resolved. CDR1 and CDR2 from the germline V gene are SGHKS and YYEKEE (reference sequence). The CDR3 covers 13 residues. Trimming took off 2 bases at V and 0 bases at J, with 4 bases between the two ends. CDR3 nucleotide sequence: TGTGCCAGCAGCTTTTTGAGCACAGATACGCAGTATTTT. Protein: CASSFLSTDTQYF.

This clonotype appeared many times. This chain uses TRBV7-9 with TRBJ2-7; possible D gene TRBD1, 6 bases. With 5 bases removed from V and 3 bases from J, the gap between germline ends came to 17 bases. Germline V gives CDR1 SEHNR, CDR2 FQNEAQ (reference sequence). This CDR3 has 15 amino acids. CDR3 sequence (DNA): TGTGCCAGCAGCACCGAATCGACAGGCCACTACGAGCAGTACTTC. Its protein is CASSTESTGHYEQYF. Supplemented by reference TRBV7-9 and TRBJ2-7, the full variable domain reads DTGVSQNPRHKITKRGQNVTFRCDPISEHNRLYWYRQTLGQGPEFLTYFQNEAQLEKSRLLSDRFSAERPKGSFSTLEIQRTEQGDSAMYLCASSTESTGHYEQYFGPGTRLTVT.

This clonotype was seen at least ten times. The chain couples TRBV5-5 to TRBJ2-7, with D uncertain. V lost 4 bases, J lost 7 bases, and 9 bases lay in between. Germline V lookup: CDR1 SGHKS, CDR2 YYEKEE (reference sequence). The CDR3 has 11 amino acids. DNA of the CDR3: TGTGCCAGCAGCCTCGCACGGGAGCAGTACTTC. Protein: CASSLAREQYF.

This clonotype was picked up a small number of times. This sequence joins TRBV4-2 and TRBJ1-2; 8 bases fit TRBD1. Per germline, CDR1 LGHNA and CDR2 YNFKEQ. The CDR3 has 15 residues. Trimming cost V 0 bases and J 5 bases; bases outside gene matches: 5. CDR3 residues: CASSQEDRGGYGYTF. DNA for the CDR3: TGTGCCAGCAGCCAAGAAGACAGGGGTGGATATGGCTACACCTTC.

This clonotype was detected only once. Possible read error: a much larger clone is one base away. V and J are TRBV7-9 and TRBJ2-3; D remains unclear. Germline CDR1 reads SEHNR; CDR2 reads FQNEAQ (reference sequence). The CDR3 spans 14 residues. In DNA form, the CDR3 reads TGTGCCAGCAGCTTCAGGAGCAGCAGAGATACGCAGTATTTT. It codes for CASSFRSSRDTQYF.

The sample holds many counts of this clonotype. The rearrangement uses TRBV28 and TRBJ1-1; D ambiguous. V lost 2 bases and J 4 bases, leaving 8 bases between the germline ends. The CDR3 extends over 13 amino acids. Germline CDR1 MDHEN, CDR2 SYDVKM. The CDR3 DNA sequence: TGTGCCAGCAGTTTAGGGCGGACCACTGAAGCTTTCTTT. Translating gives CASSLGRTTEAFF.

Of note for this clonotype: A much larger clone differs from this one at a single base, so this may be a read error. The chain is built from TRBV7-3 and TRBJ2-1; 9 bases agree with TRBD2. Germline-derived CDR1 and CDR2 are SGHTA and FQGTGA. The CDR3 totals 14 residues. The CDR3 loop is CARSLAGDGNEQFF. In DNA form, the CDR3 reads TGTGCCAGAAGCTTAGCGGGGGATGGGAATGAGCAGTTCTTC.

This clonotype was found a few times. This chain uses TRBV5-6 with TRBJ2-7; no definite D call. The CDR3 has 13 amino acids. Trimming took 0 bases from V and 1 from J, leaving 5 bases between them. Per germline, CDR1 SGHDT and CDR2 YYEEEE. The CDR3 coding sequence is TGTGCCAGCAGCTTGGTCTCGTCCTACGAGCAGTACTTC. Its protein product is CASSLVSSYEQYF.

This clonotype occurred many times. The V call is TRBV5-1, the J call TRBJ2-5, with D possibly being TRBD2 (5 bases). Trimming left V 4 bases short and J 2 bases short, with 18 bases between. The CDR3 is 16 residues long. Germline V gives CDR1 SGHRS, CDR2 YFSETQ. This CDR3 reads CASSPIKTSLQETQYF. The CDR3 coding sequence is TGCGCCAGCAGCCCTATAAAAACTAGTCTGCAAGAGACCCAGTACTTC.

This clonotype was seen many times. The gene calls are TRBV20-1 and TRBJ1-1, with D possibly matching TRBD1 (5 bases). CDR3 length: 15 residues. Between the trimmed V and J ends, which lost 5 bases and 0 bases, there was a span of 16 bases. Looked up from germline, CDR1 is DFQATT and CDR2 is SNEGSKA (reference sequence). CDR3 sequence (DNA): TGCAGTGCTCACCGGGACGGAAGAATGAACACTGAAGCTTTCTTT. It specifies CSAHRDGRMNTEAFF.

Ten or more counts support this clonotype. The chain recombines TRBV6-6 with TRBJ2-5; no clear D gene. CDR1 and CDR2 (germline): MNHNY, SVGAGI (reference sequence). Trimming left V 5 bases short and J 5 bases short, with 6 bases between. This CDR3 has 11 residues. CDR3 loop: CASSAGETQYF. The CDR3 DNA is TGTGCCAGCAGTGCCGGGGAGACCCAGTACTTC.

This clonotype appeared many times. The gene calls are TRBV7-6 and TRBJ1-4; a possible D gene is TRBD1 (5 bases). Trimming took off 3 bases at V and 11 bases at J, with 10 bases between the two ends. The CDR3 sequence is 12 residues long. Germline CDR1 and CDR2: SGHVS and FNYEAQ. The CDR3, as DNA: TGTGCCAGCAGCTTTGGAAAGGGGAAACTGTTTTTT. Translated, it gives CASSFGKGKLFF.

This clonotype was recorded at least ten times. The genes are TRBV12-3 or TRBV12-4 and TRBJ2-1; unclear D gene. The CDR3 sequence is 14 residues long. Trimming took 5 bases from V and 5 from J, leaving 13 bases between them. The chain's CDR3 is CASSTFVMNNEQFF. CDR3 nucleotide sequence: TGTGCCAGCAGTACGTTTGTGATGAACAATGAGCAGTTCTTC.

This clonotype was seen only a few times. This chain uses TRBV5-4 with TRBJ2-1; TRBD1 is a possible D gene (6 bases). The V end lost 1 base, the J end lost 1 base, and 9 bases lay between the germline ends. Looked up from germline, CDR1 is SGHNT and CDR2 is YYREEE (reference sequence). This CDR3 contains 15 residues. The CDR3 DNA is TGTGCCAGCAGCTTGAGGCAGGGGTCCTACAATGAGCAGTTCTTC. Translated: CASSLRQGSYNEQFF.

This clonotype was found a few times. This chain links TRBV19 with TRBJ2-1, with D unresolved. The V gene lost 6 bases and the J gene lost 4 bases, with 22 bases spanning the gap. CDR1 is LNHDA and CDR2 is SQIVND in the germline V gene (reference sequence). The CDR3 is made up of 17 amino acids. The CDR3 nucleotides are TGTGCCAGTAGGTCAGATCATACGCTGCGCAATTACAATGAGCAGTTCTTC. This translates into CASRSDHTLRNYNEQFF.

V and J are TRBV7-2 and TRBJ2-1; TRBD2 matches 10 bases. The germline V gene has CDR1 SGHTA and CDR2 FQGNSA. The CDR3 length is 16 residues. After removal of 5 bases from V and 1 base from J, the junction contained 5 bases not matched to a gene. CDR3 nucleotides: TGTGCCAGCAGCAGCCTAGCGGGGGAATCCTACAATGAGCAGTTCTTC. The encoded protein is CASSSLAGESYNEQFF.